These 25 T cell receptor beta chains came from one sample sequenced in a study of blood T cell repertoires in COVID-19 (dated by TCRdb to the early 2020s). Library preparation was by the immunoSEQ multiplex PCR assay. TCRdb took over this immuneACCESS table, retaining in-frame rearrangements with V and J assigned. Such tables are incomplete; in checked studies, under half of the missing clones stem from an unresolved V gene, and the remainder is unexplained. The sample table shows some 180,000 clones, and approximately 85% are seen once. The ten top clones hold roughly 8.2% of the sample. Specimen: peripheral blood. The receptors were gathered from an older woman with acute or convalescent COVID-19.

For the CDR3, the DNA is TGCAGTGCTAGTTCAGGGAATGAAGGCTATGGCTACACCTTC. It translates to CSASSGNEGYGYTF. This rearrangement joins TRBV20-1 to TRBJ1-2, with a possible D match to TRBD1 (5 bases). Germline V gives CDR1 DFQATT, CDR2 SNEGSKA (reference sequence). V was trimmed by 3 bases and J by 4 bases, leaving 15 bases between them. This CDR3 has 14 amino acids.

The V and J genes are TRBV25-1 and TRBJ1-6, with D perhaps matching TRBD1 (5 bases). CDR3 length: 14 amino acids. V lost 5 bases and J 10 bases, leaving 15 bases between the germline ends. CDR1 and CDR2 (germline): MGHDK, SYGVNS. In nucleotides, the CDR3 is TGTGCCAGCAGTCCTCGGGTGGGGCACTCACCCCTCCACTTT. This codes for CASSPRVGHSPLHF.

This sequence joins TRBV5-8 and TRBJ1-5; TRBD1 might be the D (5 bases). This CDR3 is built from 16 residues. Deletions cut 5 bases from V and 2 bases from J, with 17 bases between. CDR1 is SGHTS, CDR2 YDEGEE, per germline. Here the CDR3 reads CASRGLWNTGNQPQHF. In DNA, the CDR3 is TGTGCCAGCAGGGGACTGTGGAATACGGGCAATCAGCCCCAGCATTTT.

This clone was counted once. V gene TRBV3-1 (or the pseudogene TRBV3-2) combines with J gene TRBJ2-1, with 8 bases that match TRBD2. This CDR3 is 17 amino acids long. From germline, CDR1 is LGHDT and CDR2 YNNKEL (reference sequence). J was trimmed by 0 bases and V by 1 base; bases with no gene match: 5. CDR3 protein: CASSQVSSGTSYNEQFF. CDR3 coding DNA: TGTGCCAGCAGCCAAGTGAGTAGCGGGACCTCCTACAATGAGCAGTTCTTC.

J is TRBJ1-2 and V is TRBV5-1; D gene ambiguous. In germline, CDR1 is SGHRS, CDR2 YFSETQ. Trimming took off 4 bases at V and 4 bases at J, with 11 bases between the two ends. The CDR3 spans 13 residues. CDR3 residues: CASSDEPVYGYTF. The CDR3 coding sequence is TGCGCCAGCAGCGATGAGCCGGTCTATGGCTACACCTTC. The variable domain in full, completed from reference TRBV5-1 and TRBJ1-2, reads KAGVTQTPRYLIKTRGQQVTLSCSPISGHRSVSWYQQTPGQGLQFLFEYFSETQRNKGNFPGRFSGRQFSNSRSEMNVSTLELGDSALYLCASSDEPVYGYTFGSGTRLTVV.

The V and J genes are TRBV4-1 and TRBJ1-2, with D maybe TRBD1 (6 bases). The CDR3 contains 16 residues. Germline CDR1 MGHRA, CDR2 YSYEKL. V was shortened by 2 bases and J by 2 bases, with 15 bases between the two germline ends. The CDR3 nucleotides read TGCGCCAGCAGCCAACCTCCAGGGGAGGGCAACTATGGCTACACCTTC. It is translated as CASSQPPGEGNYGYTF.

V gene TRBV19 combines with J gene TRBJ1-1; 7 bases fit TRBD1. Looked up from germline, CDR1 is LNHDA and CDR2 is SQIVND (reference sequence). This CDR3 is 12 amino acids long. After removal of 2 bases from V and 7 bases from J, the junction contained 1 base not matched to a gene. The CDR3 nucleotides read TGTGCCAGTAGTATAAACAGGGGTGAAGCTTTCTTT. Translation gives CASSINRGEAFF.

The chain links TRBV5-1 to TRBJ1-1; TRBD1 aligns across 7 bases. Germline V gives CDR1 SGHRS, CDR2 YFSETQ. V dropped 5 bases and J dropped 0; count of bases not matched to a gene: 10. The CDR3 totals 16 residues. The CDR3 is CASRTGRGNMNTEAFF. CDR3 coding DNA: TGCGCCAGCAGGACAGGGAGAGGTAACATGAACACTGAAGCTTTCTTT.

This chain uses TRBV6-1 with TRBJ2-6, with TRBD2 as a possible D gene (5 bases). From germline, CDR1 is MNHNS and CDR2 SASEGT. V lost 4 bases to trimming and J lost 4 bases, with 17 bases between them. This CDR3 region has 17 residues. The CDR3 reads CASSAGVAGVGANVLTF. CDR3 sequence (DNA): TGTGCCAGCAGTGCCGGGGTCGCCGGAGTGGGGGCCAACGTCCTGACTTTC.

V and J are TRBV6-5 and TRBJ1-1, with D uncertain. CDR3 size: 14 residues. CDR1 is MNHEY, CDR2 SVGAGI, per germline. Trimming stripped 2 bases from V and 1 base from J, with 8 bases between. The CDR3 nucleotides are TGTGCCAGCAGTTACGGAGGGAAGAACACTGAAGCTTTCTTT. Protein product: CASSYGGKNTEAFF.

The chain has TRBV5-4 and TRBJ2-2; D is possibly TRBD2 (5 bases). V was cut by 1 base and J by 2 bases, with 12 bases left in between. The germline V gene has CDR1 SGHNT and CDR2 YYREEE (reference sequence). There are 16 residues in the CDR3. The CDR3 loop is CASSLPLRANTGELFF. The CDR3 bases are TGTGCCAGCAGCTTGCCGCTGCGGGCAAACACCGGGGAGCTGTTTTTT.

This clone was counted a few times. This chain links TRBV28 with TRBJ1-5, with D hard to call. There are 14 residues in the CDR3. The germline gives CDR1 MDHEN, CDR2 SYDVKM. V was trimmed by 4 bases and J by 6 bases, leaving 13 bases between them. CDR3 DNA sequence: TGTGCCAGCAGTTCCCCGAGTTGGGCTCAGCCCCAGCATTTT. Its protein is CASSSPSWAQPQHF. Using reference TRBV28 and TRBJ1-5 for the parts outside the CDR3, the full variable domain is DVKVTQSSRYLVKRTGEKVFLECVQDMDHENMFWYRQDPGLGLRLIYFSYDVKMKEKGDIPEGYSVSREKKERFSLILESASTNQTSMYLCASSSPSWAQPQHFGDGTRLSIL.

The rearrangement uses TRBV28 and TRBJ1-5; D unclear. The CDR3 is 16 residues long. With 2 bases removed from V and 4 bases from J, the gap between germline ends came to 15 bases. Germline-derived CDR1 and CDR2 are MDHEN and SYDVKM. The CDR3 DNA is TGTGCCAGCAGTTTAGGAGCAGGAGGGCCAAATCAGCCCCAGCATTTT. This codes for CASSLGAGGPNQPQHF.

The J gene is TRBJ1-3, the V gene TRBV5-1; a weak D match, TRBD1 (6 bases). The CDR3 sequence is 15 residues long. Germline V gene lookup returns CDR1 SGHRS and CDR2 YFSETQ. V shed 4 bases and J shed 3 bases, with 14 bases lying between them. The CDR3 coding sequence is TGCGCCAGCAGCCCAGGACAGACGGTTGGAAACACCATATATTTT. This translates into CASSPGQTVGNTIYF.

The chain employs TRBV21-1 and TRBJ2-7; TRBD1 was called by the table and not checked on the DNA. TRBV21-1 is flagged as a pseudogene. The CDR3 runs 15 residues. The CDR3: CASSKGGDSSYEQYV. CDR3 in DNA: TGTGCCAGCAGCAAAGGAGGGGACAGCTCCTACGAGCAGTACGTC.

The J gene is TRBJ1-2, the V gene TRBV28; a weak D match, TRBD1 (6 bases). CDR1 MDHEN and CDR2 SYDVKM come from the germline V gene. The CDR3 is 14 amino acids. The V end was cut by 5 bases, the J end by 8 bases, with 18 bases between. The CDR3 loop reads CASSVLTGRVGYTF. The CDR3 DNA reads TGTGCCAGCAGTGTGCTAACAGGGCGAGTCGGCTACACCTTC.

Only one count was recorded for this clone. The chain recombines TRBV28 with TRBJ1-5, with a weak D call TRBD1 (6 bases). The CDR3 is 16 amino acids. The V and J ends lost 5 bases and 7 bases respectively, with 21 bases between them. Germline CDR1 is MDHEN and CDR2 is SYDVKM. The chain's CDR3 is CASSPAGGAIGQPQHF. The CDR3 DNA is TGTGCCAGCAGTCCCGCCGGGGGGGCGATAGGGCAGCCCCAGCATTTT.

The chain combines TRBV21-1 with TRBJ1-3. TRBV21-1 is a documented pseudogene. The CDR3 sequence is 15 residues long. The CDR3 coding sequence is TGTGCCGGTACTGCGGAGTACTACTCTGGAAACACCATATATTTT. Translating it yields CAGTAEYYSGNTIYF.

The chain has TRBV7-6 and TRBJ2-3, with TRBD2 identical over 8 bases. The CDR3 runs to 15 residues. Germline CDR1 and CDR2: SGHVS and FNYEAQ. Trimming took 5 bases from V and 2 from J; bases not matched to a gene: 6. The DNA of the CDR3 is TGTGCCAGCAGCCTAGGGACTAGTAACACAGATACGCAGTATTTT. It yields the protein CASSLGTSNTDTQYF.

For this clone: Distinct nucleotide sequences in the sample also encode this CDR3. The V call is TRBV5-1, the J call TRBJ2-2; D might be TRBD1 (6 bases). The V gene's germline CDR1 is SGHRS and CDR2 YFSETQ. This CDR3 has 15 amino acids. V was trimmed by 4 bases and J by 0 bases, leaving 10 bases between them. CDR3 DNA: TGCGCCAGCAGCGGCGGACAGACGAACACCGGGGAGCTGTTTTTT. Protein sequence: CASSGGQTNTGELFF.

This clone was found once. The rearrangement links TRBV19 to TRBJ1-1; tentatively, D is TRBD1 (5 bases). V was shortened by 3 bases and J by 10 bases, with 15 bases between the two germline ends. This CDR3 has 13 amino acids. Germline V CDR1 and CDR2: LNHDA, SQIVND (reference sequence). The CDR3 nucleotides are TGTGCCAGTAGTATTTCGCAGGGCGGGGCAGCTTTCTTT. This encodes CASSISQGGAAFF.

The chain employs TRBV28 and TRBJ1-2; 7 positions match TRBD1. Trimming at V came to 5 bases and at J to 4 bases, leaving 7 bases not matched to a gene. Germline V CDR1 and CDR2: MDHEN, SYDVKM. This CDR3 comprises 14 residues. CDR3 nucleotide sequence: TGTGCCAGCAGTCGGCTTACAGGGGTCTATGGCTACACCTTC. Translation: CASSRLTGVYGYTF.

This chain connects TRBV24-1 to TRBJ1-2; TRBD1 matches 10 bases. The V and J ends lost 4 bases and 1 base, in that order; junction bases with no gene match: 5. This CDR3 region has 16 residues. Germline values: CDR1 KGHDR, CDR2 SFDVKD. CDR3 residues: CATSDAGQGDNYGYTF. The CDR3 DNA is TGTGCCACCAGTGACGCCGGACAGGGGGATAACTATGGCTACACCTTC.

V and J are TRBV6-1 and TRBJ1-4; D gene unclear. The CDR3 is 13 residues long. V lost 1 base, J lost 8 bases, and 8 bases lay in between. Germline CDR1 and CDR2: MNHNS and SASEGT. CDR3 sequence reads: CASSEGQREKLFF. The CDR3 bases are TGTGCCAGCAGTGAAGGGCAGAGGGAAAAACTGTTTTTT.

The chain employs TRBV28 and TRBJ1-4; perhaps TRBD1 as D (6 bases). Trimming removed 6 bases at V and 8 bases at J, with 16 bases between. This CDR3 is built from 14 residues. Germline CDR1 and CDR2: MDHEN and SYDVKM. The CDR3 protein is CASRVGGPVEKLFF. The CDR3 coding sequence is TGTGCCAGCAGAGTCGGGGGGCCGGTGGAAAAACTGTTTTTT.